The 10 T cell receptor beta chains below all came from one sample that was sequenced in a study of regulatory T cells in long-lasting Graves disease. Arm-PCR of CDR3 regions with iRepertoire HTBI primers generated TCR beta libraries. TCRdb passed the multiplex PCR reads through MiXCR, listing each CDR3 protein once. The sample has some 500,000 distinct CDR3 sequences; about 13% are singletons. Time point reported: newly diagnosed GD, antithyroid drugs for less than 3 months. Extracted PBMC RNA gave rise to the TCR library. The same data also contributed to another study, on T cells in Graves' hyperthyroidism and ophthalmopathy.

Sequencing was performed on peripheral blood mononuclear cells (PBMCs), taken at new diagnosis, from a patient treated with antithyroid drugs. These receptors were obtained from a man aged 25-45 years with Graves disease.

The rearrangement uses TRBV20-1 and TRBJ2-5; no definite D call. The V end was cut by 0 bases, the J end by 0 bases, with 5 bases between. The CDR3 contains 13 residues. Looked up from germline, CDR1 is DFQATT and CDR2 is SNEGSKA (reference sequence). CDR3 loop: CSARDSYQETQYF. CDR3 sequence (DNA): TGCAGTGCTAGAGACTCGTACCAAGAGACCCAGTACTTC.

This clonotype was seen repeatedly, ten times or more. For the CDR3, the DNA is TGTGCCAGCAGGTCCGACAGAACGGCTTTCTTT. Encoded protein: CASRSDRTAFF. The chain has TRBV6-1 and TRBJ1-1, with a weak D call TRBD1 (5 bases). The CDR3 length is 11 residues. Trimming left V 6 bases short and J 11 bases short, with 13 bases between. CDR1 is MNHNS, CDR2 SASEGT, per germline.

This clonotype appeared many times. The chain couples TRBV11-2 to TRBJ2-1, with D tentatively TRBD1 or TRBD2 (5 bases each). V lost 3 bases and J lost 6, with 12 bases in between. From germline, CDR1 is SGHAT and CDR2 FQNNGV. The CDR3 is made up of 14 amino acids. CDR3 residues: CASSLGPLANEQFF. CDR3 coding DNA: TGTGCCAGCAGCTTGGGACCTCTGGCCAATGAGCAGTTCTTC.

The chain couples TRBV20-1 to TRBJ2-7; the match to TRBD2 covers 7 bases. V was clipped by 8 bases and J by 2 bases; unmatched bases: 9. The CDR3 spans 13 residues. Per the germline V gene, CDR1 is DFQATT and CDR2 is SNEGSKA (reference sequence). The CDR3 loop is CSKLIAGTYEQYF. DNA of the CDR3: TGCAGTAAATTAATAGCGGGTACCTACGAGCAGTACTTC.

This clonotype was seen a handful of times. The genes are TRBV29-1 and TRBJ2-7; no firm D call. Germline-derived CDR1 and CDR2 are SQVTM and ANQGSEA. The CDR3 contains 12 residues. The ends were cut back, 4 bases at V and 1 base at J, with 8 bases in the middle. DNA of the CDR3: TGCAGCGTTGTGTTGACATCCTACGAGCAGTACTTC. Amino acids: CSVVLTSYEQYF.

The count of this clonotype is one. Mismatch with germline at one junction end may stem from a read error. V gene TRBV12-3 or TRBV12-4 combines with J gene TRBJ2-2, with a possible D match to TRBD2 (5 bases). CDR3 length: 16 amino acids. In nucleotides, the CDR3 is TGTGCCAGCAGTTTGGAAAGTAGACTCACCGGTGGGGAGCTCTTTTTT. Residues: CASSLESRLTGGELFF.

About this clonotype itself: This may be a read error, as it is one base from a much larger clone. The chain joins TRBV2 to TRBJ2-3; 9 bases match TRBD1. The CDR3 runs 14 residues. CDR1 is SNHLY and CDR2 is FYNNEI in the germline V gene. The CDR3 region has the DNA TGTGCCAGCCACGCGACAGGGGGGACAGATGCGCAGTATTTT. Translation gives CASHATGGTDAQYF. Full variable domain (rest looked up from reference TRBV2 and TRBJ2-3): EPEVTQTPSHQVTQMGQEVILRCVPISNHLYFYWYRQILGQKVEFLVSFYNNEISEKSEIFDDQFSVERPDGSNFTLKIRSTKLEDSAMYFCASHATGGTDAQYFGPGTRLTVL.

This clonotype appeared a few times. The rearrangement joins TRBV29-1 to TRBJ1-3; D is perhaps TRBD1 (6 bases). V lost 5 bases and J lost 2, with 16 bases in between. Germline assignment: CDR1 SQVTM and CDR2 ANQGSEA. There are 15 residues in the CDR3. The CDR3 protein is CSVRGGRTAGNTIYF. The CDR3 DNA reads TGCAGCGTTCGAGGGGGTCGGACAGCTGGAAACACCATATATTTT.

DNA for the CDR3: TGTGCCAGTCGCGGACTAGCGGGAGACCCAGATACGCAGTATTTT. It encodes CASRGLAGDPDTQYF. V is TRBV19 and J is TRBJ2-3; the match to TRBD2 covers 13 bases. V lost 8 bases to trimming and J lost 4 bases; unmatched junction nucleotides: 6. This CDR3 comprises 15 residues. Germline V lookup: CDR1 LNHDA, CDR2 SQIVND (reference sequence).

The chain employs TRBV27 and TRBJ2-7; TRBD2 matches 11 bases. The J segment lost 0 bases and the V segment lost 8 bases, leaving 6 bases of the junction unmatched. The CDR3 loop spans 15 amino acids. The germline CDR1 and CDR2 sequences are MNHEY and SMNVEV (reference sequence). CDR3 loop: CASAEGTSGSYEQYF. As DNA, the CDR3 is TGTGCCAGCGCCGAGGGGACTAGCGGCTCCTACGAGCAGTACTTC.